These 10 T cell receptor beta chains share one sample of origin, sequenced in a study of blood T cell repertoires in COVID-19. Some clones are missing from TCRdb's copy, which holds only in-frame ones; the method was immunoSEQ multiplex PCR. The sample shows 300,000 to 500,000 clones, roughly 90% of them seen only once. The sequencing sample was made of PBMCs or T cells enriched from blood (not recorded which). All receptors come from a woman aged 25 to 45 with acute COVID-19.

The rearrangement links TRBV14 to TRBJ2-2; 12 bases are a match to TRBD2. The CDR3 has 16 residues. J gave up 7 bases and V 4 bases, and 7 bases lay outside the gene matches. Germline assignment: CDR1 SGHDN and CDR2 FVKESK. The chain's CDR3 is CASSPLAGGLIGELFF. In nucleotides, the CDR3 is TGTGCCAGCAGCCCCCTAGCGGGGGGGCTGATCGGGGAGCTGTTTTTT.

This sequence joins TRBV4-1 and TRBJ1-2; no definite D call. The CDR3 is 14 amino acids. V was trimmed by 0 bases and J by 3 bases, leaving 8 bases between them. Germline loops: CDR1 MGHRA, CDR2 YSYEKL. The CDR3 reads CASSQERVDYGYTF. CDR3 DNA: TGCGCCAGCAGCCAAGAACGGGTAGACTATGGCTACACCTTC.

The gene calls are TRBV27 and TRBJ1-5; D is perhaps TRBD1 (6 bases). Per the germline V gene, CDR1 is MNHEY and CDR2 is SMNVEV (reference sequence). There are 15 residues in the CDR3. V was trimmed by 3 bases and J by 6 bases, leaving 15 bases between them. CDR3 sequence (DNA): TGTGCCAGCAGTTTCGGGCAGGGGTTAGGTCAGCCCCAGCATTTT. Amino acids: CASSFGQGLGQPQHF.

The J gene is TRBJ1-2, the V gene TRBV13; TRBD1 matches at 9 bases. The CDR3 is 14 amino acids. Germline loops: CDR1 PRHDT, CDR2 FYEKMQ (reference sequence). The junction had 10 bases not matched to a gene; V was cut back by 6 bases and J by 8 bases. Here the CDR3 DNA reads TGTGCCAGCAGTTCATCGGGACAGGGAAGAGGCTACACCTTC. As protein: CASSSSGQGRGYTF.

V gene TRBV5-6 combines with J gene TRBJ1-1; 7 bases agree with TRBD1. Germline V gene sequence: CDR1 SGHDT, CDR2 YYEEEE. The CDR3 runs 13 residues. J gave up 5 bases and V 6 bases, and 7 bases lay outside the gene matches. The DNA for the CDR3 is TGTGCCAGCATTGGACAGGTGAGGACTGAAGCTTTCTTT. Amino acids: CASIGQVRTEAFF.

Turning to this clone: Additional DNA sequences in this sample encode the identical CDR3. The chain uses TRBV9 and TRBJ1-1; 11 bases map to TRBD1. Trimming took 2 bases from V and 4 from J; bases not matched to a gene: 1. CDR1 is SGDLS, CDR2 YYNGEE, per germline. This CDR3 is built from 14 residues. CDR3 coding DNA: TGTGCCAGCAGCGTGGGGACAGGGGGCACTGAAGCTTTCTTT. It codes for CASSVGTGGTEAFF.

V gene TRBV28 combines with J gene TRBJ2-2; no definite D call. Germline V gives CDR1 MDHEN, CDR2 SYDVKM. Between the trimmed V and J ends, which lost 2 bases and 0 bases, there was a span of 22 bases. The CDR3 is 20 residues long. The chain's CDR3 is CASSLRSLGSLNANTGELFF. CDR3 DNA: TGTGCCAGCAGTTTACGGAGCCTCGGCAGCCTGAACGCGAACACCGGGGAGCTGTTTTTT.

The chain has TRBV7-2 and TRBJ1-1; unclear D gene. V lost 5 bases and J 1 base, leaving 14 bases between the germline ends. Per the germline V gene, CDR1 is SGHTA and CDR2 is FQGNSA. This CDR3 has 15 residues. The chain's CDR3 is CASSRWGRGNTEAFF. The CDR3, as DNA: TGTGCCAGCAGCCGTTGGGGTCGGGGGAACACTGAAGCTTTCTTT.

In regard to this clone: The same CDR3 also results from other DNA sequences found in this sample. The V and J genes are TRBV5-1 and TRBJ2-7; TRBD1 matches at 8 bases. V lost 0 bases and J lost 2; bases outside the gene matches: 4. The length of the CDR3 is 15 residues. Germline-derived CDR1 and CDR2 are SGHRS and YFSETQ. The DNA for the CDR3 is TGCGCCAGCAGCTTGGGCCAGGGGGCGGCCTACGAGCAGTACTTC. Protein: CASSLGQGAAYEQYF.

The chain links TRBV6-5 to TRBJ1-2, with TRBD1 matching 7 bases. Germline V lookup: CDR1 MNHEY, CDR2 SVGAGI. The CDR3 sequence is 14 residues long. Trimming removed 6 bases from V and 5 bases from J; junction bases left unmatched: 9. In DNA, the CDR3 is TGTGCCAGCAGCCGAAGTCAGGGGGGATATGGCTACACCTTC. This encodes CASSRSQGGYGYTF.